This T cell receptor (beta chain) was identified in a study of T cell responses to AZD1222 COVID-19 vaccine. General observations from the study: At 160-218 and 743-854, vaccine-associated CD4 TCRs were dominant, and they spanned spike. Baseline antibody screening turned up just a handful of seropositive AZD1222 recipients. The donor cohort was predominantly white British with a female majority, and clonal diversity may have been underestimated. Spike-specific TCR breadth and depth both grew after two AZD1222 doses.

TCRdb's copy holds only in-frame clones and misses some; the assay was immunoSEQ multiplex PCR. Of approximately 110,000 clones detected, about four fifths appear once; the ten largest clones hold around a tenth. This clone was seen a handful of times. The antigen is undetermined. This CDR3 region has 15 residues. The germline V gene has CDR1 MNHEY and CDR2 SVGEGT. Trimming took 5 bases from V and 0 from J, leaving 13 bases between them. This sample comprised peripheral blood, obtained on day 0 of AZD1222 vaccination. The TCR originated in an adult in good health. The chain has TRBV6-2 or TRBV6-3 and TRBJ1-1, with D perhaps TRBD1 (6 bases). CDR3 sequence (DNA): TGTGCCAGCAGTGGGAGACAGGAAATGAACACTGAAGCTTTCTTT. Translated: CASSGRQEMNTEAFF.